The 14 T cell receptor beta chains below come from one sample, sequenced in a study. TCRdb reprocessed the 5' RACE reads with MiXCR, giving one entry per CDR3 protein. The repertoire holds 50,000 to 80,000 distinct CDR3 sequences, about 22% seen once, with 2.5% to 3% in the top ten. Sample: memory CD4+ T cells sorted from a lymph node. Subset specified: memory CD4+ T cells, CD4+CD45RO+CD25-. The receptors derive from a female donor with breast cancer.

The chain employs TRBV7-3 and TRBJ2-1; D perhaps matches TRBD2 (5 bases). The V end was cut by 3 bases, the J end by 6 bases, with 9 bases between. The CDR3 is 13 amino acids. Looked up from germline, CDR1 is SGHTA and CDR2 is FQGTGA. The CDR3: CASSLRRGNEQFF. For the CDR3, the DNA is TGTGCCAGCAGCTTGCGACGGGGCAATGAGCAGTTCTTC.

The genes are TRBV7-8 and TRBJ2-5, with D perhaps TRBD1 or TRBD2 (5 bases each). The V end was cut by 3 bases, the J end by 2 bases, with 7 bases between. This CDR3 has 13 amino acids. Germline V lookup: CDR1 SGHVS, CDR2 FQNEAQ. CDR3: CASSLGRQETQYF. As DNA, the CDR3 is TGTGCCAGCAGCTTGGGACGTCAAGAGACCCAGTACTTC.

This clonotype occurred a few times. V usage is TRBV30 and J usage is TRBJ2-2; TRBD2 agrees at 10 bases. Germline CDR1 reads GTSNPN; CDR2 reads SVGIG (reference sequence). This CDR3 is built from 16 residues. The V and J ends lost 2 bases and 2 bases, in that order; junction bases with no gene match: 5. The CDR3 protein is CAWSLLAGFNTGELFF. As DNA, the CDR3 is TGTGCCTGGAGTCTACTAGCGGGGTTTAACACCGGGGAGCTGTTTTTT. The whole variable domain, filled in from reference TRBV30 and TRBJ2-2, reads SQTIHQWPATLVQPVGSPLSLECTVEGTSNPNLYWYRQAAGRGLQLLFYSVGIGQISSEVPQNLSASRPQDRQFILSSKKLLLSDSGFYLCAWSLLAGFNTGELFFGEGSRLTVL.

The chain recombines TRBV20-1 with TRBJ2-1; 14 bases are a match to TRBD2. V lost 2 bases and J lost 8; bases outside the gene matches: 14. The CDR3 is made up of 18 amino acids. From germline, CDR1 is DFQATT and CDR2 SNEGSKA (reference sequence). This CDR3 is CSARPLRRLAGGKDEQFF. CDR3 DNA: TGCAGTGCTAGACCCTTGAGGAGACTAGCGGGGGGGAAGGATGAGCAGTTCTTC.

The J gene is TRBJ2-7, the V gene TRBV29-1; D may be TRBD1 (9 bases). CDR3 size: 17 residues. V shed 6 bases and J shed 0 bases, with 24 bases lying between them. The germline CDR1 and CDR2 sequences are SQVTM and ANQGSEA. The CDR3 DNA follows: TGCAGCGTATCCGGGACAGGGCTTCTAGCGGGCTCCTACGAGCAGTACTTC. It encodes CSVSGTGLLAGSYEQYF.

This clonotype was seen many times. The gene calls are TRBV5-1 and TRBJ1-1; possibly TRBD1 for D (5 bases). The CDR3 contains 14 residues. Trimming took 4 bases from V and 1 from J, leaving 11 bases between them. Germline CDR1 reads SGHRS; CDR2 reads YFSETQ. CDR3 amino acids: CASSQGSGNTEAFF. The CDR3 nucleotides read TGCGCCAGCAGCCAGGGTTCGGGGAACACTGAAGCTTTCTTT. Variable domain in full (rest from reference TRBV5-1 and TRBJ1-1): KAGVTQTPRYLIKTRGQQVTLSCSPISGHRSVSWYQQTPGQGLQFLFEYFSETQRNKGNFPGRFSGRQFSNSRSEMNVSTLELGDSALYLCASSQGSGNTEAFFGQGTRLTVV.

This clonotype was seen more than once but under ten times. The V and J genes are TRBV5-1 and TRBJ2-1; 7 nucleotides match TRBD1. The CDR3 loop spans 16 amino acids. Per the germline V gene, CDR1 is SGHRS and CDR2 is YFSETQ. Trimming at V came to 1 base and at J to 0 bases, leaving 4 bases not matched to a gene. CDR3 nucleotide sequence: TGCGCCAGCAGCTTGAGATGGGACAGCTCCTACAATGAGCAGTTCTTC. Residues: CASSLRWDSSYNEQFF.

This sequence joins TRBV7-6 and TRBJ1-1; D is unclear. This CDR3 has 15 amino acids. With 1 base removed from V and 0 bases from J, the gap between germline ends came to 9 bases. The germline V gene encodes CDR1 SGHVS and CDR2 FNYEAQ. This CDR3 is CASSLVQAVNTEAFF. The CDR3 bases are TGTGCCAGCAGCTTAGTCCAGGCCGTGAACACTGAAGCTTTCTTT.

In regard to this clonotype: At one boundary the junction diverges from the germline segment, which might be a read error. The rearrangement links TRBV6-5 to TRBJ2-5, with a tentative D call TRBD2 (7 bases). Per the germline V gene, CDR1 is MNHEY and CDR2 is SVGAGI. The length of the CDR3 is 15 residues. The CDR3 spells CASRRLGGDSETRYF. The CDR3 DNA is TGTGCCAGCCGACGCTTAGGGGGGGACTCGGAGACCCGGTACTTC.

With respect to this clonotype: This sequence may be a read error, since a much larger clone differs from it by one base. The chain carries TRBV7-3 and TRBJ2-1, with D possibly being TRBD1 (6 bases). This CDR3 region has 17 residues. Germline loops: CDR1 SGHTA, CDR2 FQGTGA. Trimming took 7 bases from V and 4 from J, leaving 23 bases between them. CDR3 protein: CASNSRPGDPGYNEQFF. The CDR3 DNA is TGTGCCAGCAACTCCCGACCAGGGGACCCCGGGTACAATGAGCAGTTCTTC.

V is TRBV5-1 and J is TRBJ1-5; D is uncertain. The V gene's germline CDR1 is SGHRS and CDR2 YFSETQ. V gave up 4 bases and J gave up 0 bases, with 11 bases separating them. CDR3 size: 15 residues. The CDR3 region is CASSPLGHSNQPQHF. The CDR3 DNA follows: TGCGCCAGCAGCCCTTTGGGTCATAGCAATCAGCCCCAGCATTTT. Drawing the rest from reference TRBV5-1 and TRBJ1-5, the complete variable domain is KAGVTQTPRYLIKTRGQQVTLSCSPISGHRSVSWYQQTPGQGLQFLFEYFSETQRNKGNFPGRFSGRQFSNSRSEMNVSTLELGDSALYLCASSPLGHSNQPQHFGDGTRLSIL.

V usage is TRBV5-1 and J usage is TRBJ1-5, with D unclear. CDR3 length: 14 amino acids. Germline CDR1 and CDR2: SGHRS and YFSETQ. V shed 5 bases and J shed 0 bases, with 9 bases lying between them. CDR3: CASRMDGSNQPQHF. The CDR3 DNA sequence: TGCGCCAGCAGGATGGACGGTAGCAATCAGCCCCAGCATTTT. The whole variable domain, filled in from reference TRBV5-1 and TRBJ1-5, reads KAGVTQTPRYLIKTRGQQVTLSCSPISGHRSVSWYQQTPGQGLQFLFEYFSETQRNKGNFPGRFSGRQFSNSRSEMNVSTLELGDSALYLCASRMDGSNQPQHFGDGTRLSIL.

This clonotype was seen many times. The chain combines TRBV15 with TRBJ2-5; D is undetermined. CDR3 length equals 11 residues. Germline CDR1 and CDR2: LNHNV and YYDKDF (reference sequence). The V end was cut by 1 base, the J end by 5 bases, with 2 bases between. This CDR3 reads CATSRGETQYF. The CDR3 DNA follows: TGTGCCACCAGCAGAGGGGAGACCCAGTACTTC. The complete variable domain, with remaining parts taken from reference TRBV15 and TRBJ2-5, reads DAMVIQNPRYQVTQFGKPVTLSCSQTLNHNVMYWYQQKSSQAPKLLFHYYDKDFNNEADTPDNFQSRRPNTSFCFLDIRSPGLGDTAMYLCATSRGETQYFGPGTRLLVL.

This clonotype has just a few counts. The CDR3 DNA reads TGTGCCAGCAGCCCAGGGCTGACAGGGATGTATGGCTACACCTTC. As protein: CASSPGLTGMYGYTF. The chain is built from TRBV5-4 and TRBJ1-2; 7 bases match TRBD1. Germline V gene data show CDR1 as SGHNT and CDR2 as YYREEE (reference sequence). V trimming: 4 bases; J trimming: 5 bases; junction bases outside the gene matches: 11. The length of the CDR3 is 15 residues.